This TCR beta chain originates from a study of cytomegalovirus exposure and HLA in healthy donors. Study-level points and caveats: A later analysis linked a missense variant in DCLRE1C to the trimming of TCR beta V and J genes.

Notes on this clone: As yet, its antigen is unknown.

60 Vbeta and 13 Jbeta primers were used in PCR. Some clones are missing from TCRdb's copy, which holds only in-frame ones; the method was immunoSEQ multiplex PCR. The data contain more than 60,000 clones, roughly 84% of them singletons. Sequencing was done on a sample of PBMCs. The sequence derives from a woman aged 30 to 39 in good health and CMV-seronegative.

CDR3 residues: CASSRDTSPGYGYTF. The CDR3 DNA follows: TGTGCCAGCAGCCGGGACACCTCCCCTGGCTATGGCTACACCTTC. This chain uses TRBV6-5 with TRBJ1-2; D is possibly TRBD1 (6 bases). The CDR3 covers 15 residues. V lost 6 bases and J lost 4, with 18 bases in between. The V gene's germline CDR1 is MNHEY and CDR2 SVGAGI.